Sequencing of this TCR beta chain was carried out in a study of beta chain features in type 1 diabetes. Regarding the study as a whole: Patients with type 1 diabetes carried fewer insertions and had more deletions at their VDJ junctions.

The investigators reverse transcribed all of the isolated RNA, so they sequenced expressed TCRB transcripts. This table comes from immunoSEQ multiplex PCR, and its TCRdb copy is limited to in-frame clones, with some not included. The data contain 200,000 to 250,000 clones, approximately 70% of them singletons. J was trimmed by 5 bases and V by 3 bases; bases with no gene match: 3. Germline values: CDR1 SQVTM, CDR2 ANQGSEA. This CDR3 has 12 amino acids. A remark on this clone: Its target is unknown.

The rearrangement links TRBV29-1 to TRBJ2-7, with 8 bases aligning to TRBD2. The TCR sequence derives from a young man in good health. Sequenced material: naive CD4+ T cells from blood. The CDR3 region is CSVDGGAHEQYF. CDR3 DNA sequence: TGCAGCGTTGACGGGGGGGCTCACGAGCAGTACTTC.